Listed here are 9 T cell receptor beta chains from one sample, sequenced in a study of early T cells in non-severe SARS-CoV-2 infection. TCRdb re-called the 5' RACE reads with MiXCR, one entry per CDR3 protein. The profile shows roughly 50,000 distinct CDR3 sequences, about 9.3% of them singletons. Sample: whole blood. These receptor sequences come from an adult who was a healthcare worker with PCR-confirmed SARS-CoV-2 infection or an uninfected control (not recorded which).

This clonotype was counted many times. CDR3 loop: CASSPQGDSSYEQYF. Here the CDR3 DNA reads TGTGCCAGCAGTCCCCAGGGGGACAGTTCCTACGAGCAGTACTTC. This chain connects TRBV6-5 to TRBJ2-7; 7 positions agree with TRBD1. The V segment lost 5 bases and the J segment 1 base; nucleotides outside the gene matches: 8. Germline-derived CDR1 and CDR2 are MNHEY and SVGAGI. This CDR3 contains 15 residues.

The V gene is TRBV29-1, the J gene TRBJ2-3; 8 nucleotides align to TRBD2. Germline CDR1 reads SQVTM; CDR2 reads ANQGSEA. The ends lost 3 bases at V and 4 bases at J; junction bases unmatched: 9. The CDR3 contains 15 residues. DNA of the CDR3: TGCAGCGTTGAGGGGTTAGCGGGACACCCAGATACGCAGTATTTT. It is translated as CSVEGLAGHPDTQYF.

This clonotype has only a few counts. The V and J genes are TRBV6-2 or TRBV6-3 and TRBJ1-6, with D perhaps TRBD1 (5 bases). Germline V gives CDR1 MNHEY, CDR2 SVGEGT. This CDR3 region has 14 residues. V gave up 6 bases and J gave up 4 bases, with 10 bases separating them. The CDR3 spells CASRSGLYNSPLHF. Here the CDR3 DNA reads TGTGCCAGCAGATCGGGACTTTATAATTCACCCCTCCACTTT.

This chain uses TRBV29-1 with TRBJ2-3, with D unresolved. CDR1 is SQVTM and CDR2 is ANQGSEA in the germline V gene. This CDR3 is built from 15 residues. V was pared by 3 bases and J by 0 bases, with 13 bases between. This CDR3 is CSVDRYTGSTDTQYF. CDR3 bases: TGCAGCGTTGACAGGTATACGGGCAGCACAGATACGCAGTATTTT.

This clonotype has ten or more counts. V gene TRBV27 combines with J gene TRBJ2-7, with D perhaps TRBD2 (5 bases). Germline V lookup: CDR1 MNHEY, CDR2 SMNVEV (reference sequence). The CDR3 covers 16 residues. V lost 5 bases and J 4 bases, leaving 21 bases between the germline ends. CDR3 in DNA: TGTGCCAGCAGTCCCCAAATGGCGGGCCGAAGATACGAGCAGTACTTC. This gives the protein CASSPQMAGRRYEQYF.

This clonotype came up many times. The chain is built from TRBV28 and TRBJ2-7; the match to TRBD2 covers 8 bases. V dropped 4 bases and J dropped 5; count of bases not matched to a gene: 19. CDR3 length: 18 amino acids. From germline, CDR1 is MDHEN and CDR2 SYDVKM. CDR3 sequence: CASSYPMIGSGRNHEQYF. In DNA form, the CDR3 reads TGTGCCAGCAGTTACCCCATGATAGGGAGCGGGAGAAACCACGAGCAGTACTTC. Full variable domain (rest looked up from reference TRBV28 and TRBJ2-7): DVKVTQSSRYLVKRTGEKVFLECVQDMDHENMFWYRQDPGLGLRLIYFSYDVKMKEKGDIPEGYSVSREKKERFSLILESASTNQTSMYLCASSYPMIGSGRNHEQYFGPGTRLTVT.

V gene TRBV29-1 combines with J gene TRBJ1-5, with D uncertain. CDR3 length equals 14 residues. Germline V CDR1 and CDR2: SQVTM, ANQGSEA. V lost 5 bases to trimming and J lost 6 bases, with 17 bases between them. CDR3 nucleotide sequence: TGCAGCGTTCGTCCAGGCAATGATGCTCAGCCCCAGCATTTT. Protein: CSVRPGNDAQPQHF.

This clonotype came up a few times. The genes are TRBV7-9 and TRBJ1-1; D is possibly TRBD1 (5 bases). V lost 4 bases, J lost 7 bases, and 19 bases lay in between. The CDR3 length is 15 residues. Per the germline V gene, CDR1 is SEHNR and CDR2 is FQNEAQ (reference sequence). The CDR3 spells CASSSKGPTPGEAFF. CDR3 coding DNA: TGTGCCAGCAGCTCCAAGGGACCCACGCCCGGTGAAGCTTTCTTT.

This clonotype was detected ten times or more. This chain uses TRBV2 with TRBJ2-7, with a possible D match to TRBD2 (5 bases). The CDR3 has 14 amino acids. Trimming removed 1 base from V and 4 bases from J, with 11 bases in between. Germline values: CDR1 SNHLY, CDR2 FYNNEI. The CDR3 DNA sequence: TGTGCCAGCAGTGAAGGGGCCCGGGAATACGAGCAGTACTTC. Its translation: CASSEGAREYEQYF.